Listed below are T cell receptor beta chains from one sample, sequenced in a study of OX40 agonist ivuxolimab in advanced cancers. Repertoires were generated with immunoSEQ multiplex PCR, while TCRdb's copy carries only in-frame clones and drops some. Of just under 85,000 clones listed, roughly 83% are singletons. The sample here was CD4+ or CD8+ T cells sorted from blood, taken in a trial of the OX40 agonist ivuxolimab. These TCRs come from an adult with an advanced solid tumor such as melanoma, head and neck, liver or kidney cancer. CDR3s include the opening cysteine and the closing phenylalanine or tryptophan. Each record gives: D gene, clone size, V gene, CDR3 length, J gene, CDR3 DNA, CDR3 protein. D genes are given only for firm matches. Not every row has a clone size; where given, it reads once, few, many or a size class.

>TRBD1|-|TRBV27|15|TRBJ1-2
TGTGCCAGCCGCCGGAGGGGAGGGGGCGGCTATGGCTACACCTTC
CASRRRGGGGYGYTF
>TRBD1|-|TRBV2|15|TRBJ1-4
TGTGCCAGCAGAAAGGATCGGACAGGGAGTGAAAAACTGTTTTTT
CASRKDRTGSEKLFF
>-|once|TRBV11-2|13|TRBJ1-4
TGTGCCAGCAGCTCCCGGACGGATGAAAAACTGTTTTTT
CASSSRTDEKLFF
>-|-|TRBV4-1|18|TRBJ1-4
TGCGCCAGCAGCCCTGGGGCAGGGGCCCGACTACTGAATGAAAAACTGTTTTTT
CASSPGAGARLLNEKLFF
>-|-|TRBV9|16|TRBJ2-3
TGTGCCAGCAGCTTGGGAGAGGGGGTCTTGGGAGATACGCAGTATTTT
CASSLGEGVLGDTQYF
>TRBD2|-|TRBV14|18|TRBJ2-1
TGTGCCAGCAGCCAAGCCCACCCACTAGCGGGGGCTTACAATGAGCAGTTCTTC
CASSQAHPLAGAYNEQFF
>-|-|TRBV7-8|14|TRBJ2-1
TGTGCCAGCAGCAGCAGGATAGGGACGAATGAGCAGTTCTTC
CASSSRIGTNEQFF
>-|-|TRBV7-3|15|TRBJ2-1
TGTGCCAGCAGCTTAGGACCTAGCTCCTACAATGAGCAGTTCTTC
CASSLGPSSYNEQFF
>-|once|TRBV4-3|16|TRBJ2-3
TGCGCCAGCAGCCGCGGGGGCGGGAGCGGGGCAGATACGCAGTATTTT
CASSRGGGSGADTQYF
>-|-|TRBV7-9|14|TRBJ1-1
TGTGCCAGCAGCTTAGGGACAGCGAACACTGAAGCTTTCTTT
CASSLGTANTEAFF
>-|-|TRBV30|16|TRBJ1-4
TGTGCCTGGAGTCCGGGTGTGGCGGGATTTAATGAAAAACTGTTTTTT
CAWSPGVAGFNEKLFF
>TRBD2|once|TRBV5-4|13|TRBJ2-2
TGTGCCCTGCGGGAGACGAACACCGGGGAGCTGTTTTTT
CALRETNTGELFF
>-|few|TRBV6-4|14|TRBJ2-2
TGTGCCAGCAGCCCTCTAGGGAGTGGCGGGGAGCTGTTTTTT
CASSPLGSGGELFF
>TRBD1|once|TRBV7-3|13|TRBJ1-2
TGTGCCAGCAGCTATTTTCAGGGGGATGGCTACACCTTC
CASSYFQGDGYTF
>-|-|TRBV7-2|14|TRBJ1-2
TGTGCCAGCAGCCAACAGGGTCCTAGGGGTGGCTACACCTTC
CASSQQGPRGGYTF
>-|-|TRBV7-9|15|TRBJ1-2
TGTGCCAGCAGCTTACTAGGGACCCGAGGAGATGGCTACACCTTC
CASSLLGTRGDGYTF
>-|-|TRBV7-3|14|TRBJ2-1
TGTGCCAGCAGCCGCAATCGACAGTACAATGAGCAGTTCTTC
CASSRNRQYNEQFF
>-|few|TRBV18|13|TRBJ1-4
TGTGCCAGCGAGCGAGGGCGGGGCGAAAAACTGTTTTTT
CASERGRGEKLFF
>TRBD1|-|TRBV7-9|14|TRBJ1-2
TGTGCCAGCAGCTTAGGACAGGGAAACTATGGCTACACCTTC
CASSLGQGNYGYTF
>-|few|TRBV6-5|14|TRBJ2-3
TGTGCCAGCAGTTACAGGGGGGAGGTAGATACGCAGTATTTT
CASSYRGEVDTQYF
>TRBD1|-|TRBV30|14|TRBJ2-2
TGTGCCTGGAGCGGGACAGCGCCGGCCGGGGAGCTGTTTTTT
CAWSGTAPAGELFF
>TRBD1|-|TRBV5-1|16|TRBJ2-1
TGCGCCAGCAGCTCCAATGACAGGGGGCTCTGGAATGAGCAGTTCTTC
CASSSNDRGLWNEQFF
>-|-|TRBV19|14|TRBJ2-1
TGTGCCAGTAGTAGTGGGGGGTCCCCCGATGAGCAGTTCTTC
CASSSGGSPDEQFF